This TCR beta chain was captured by sequencing in a study of identical twins. TCRdb independently ran MiXCR on the 5' RACE reads; one entry per CDR3 protein. Of hundreds of thousands of distinct CDR3 sequences in the sample, roughly 18% were seen once. General study findings and limits: Monozygotic twin pairs showed more out-of-frame TCR alpha sharing than models estimated. The study reached conclusions through statistical analysis that was cross-sectional, not following the same donors. Twins' surplus sharing was weaker for beta out-of-frame sequences.

This clonotype was seen only a few times. As yet, its antigen is unknown. The data also belong to a second study, concerning T cells expressing NK-cell markers.

The TCR comes from a woman younger than 30 in good health. Sequenced sample: PBMCs.

This CDR3 is CASSLTTANTGELFF. Written as DNA, the CDR3 is TGTGCCAGCAGCTTAACCACGGCGAACACCGGGGAGCTGTTTTTT. V is TRBV7-3 and J is TRBJ2-2; D is unclear. Germline CDR1 SGHTA, CDR2 FQGTGA. Deletions cut 0 bases from V and 0 bases from J, with 5 bases between. The CDR3 has 15 amino acids.